Given below is one T cell receptor beta chain in context. The sample is drawn from a study of blood T cell repertoires in COVID-19. Per the study methods: From reference gene primer amplification, estimates of nucleated cell counts were derived. The protocol was immunoSEQ multiplex PCR, while the TCRdb copy is restricted to in-frame clones and leaves out a portion. That table supplies the V and J calls and clone size; D and trimming were determined from the DNA. The repertoire has about 240,000 clones, 80% to 90% of them found once; the top ten carry around 4.7%. The clonotype originates from a woman in her 70s with acute or convalescent COVID-19. The sequencing input was peripheral blood.

DNA of the CDR3: TGTGCCACTCAACAGGGAACCTCTGGAAACACCATATATTTT. Amino acid sequence: CATQQGTSGNTIYF. V gene TRBV19 combines with J gene TRBJ1-3, with D possibly being TRBD1 (6 bases). Trimming removed 10 bases from V and 0 bases from J, with 13 bases in between. The V gene's germline CDR1 is LNHDA and CDR2 SQIVND (reference sequence). The CDR3 totals 14 residues.